Shown below are 8 T cell receptor beta chains from a single sample sequenced in a study of PD-1 blockade in classical Hodgkin lymphoma. TCRdb's copy holds only in-frame clones and misses some; the assay was immunoSEQ multiplex PCR. The table records around 18,000 clones, about three quarters of them present only once. Time point of the sample: cycle 4 day 1 (C4D1), after five to seven weeks of nivolumab. Relapses following autologous stem cell transplantation were seen in all patients, with brentuximab vedotin exposure varying. Magnetic negative selection served to purify CD4+ T cells out of PBMCs that had been thawed. The sample was CD4+ T cells from blood, taken before the fourth cycle of nivolumab. Receptors originate from a human donor with classical Hodgkin lymphoma.

This clone was counted a few times. The V and J genes are TRBV19 and TRBJ1-5; TRBD1 might be the D (5 bases). The CDR3 is made up of 15 amino acids. The V end was cut by 5 bases, the J end by 10 bases, with 21 bases between. Germline V gene data show CDR1 as LNHDA and CDR2 as SQIVND (reference sequence). The CDR3: CASSGGDWVSGPQHF. The CDR3 bases are TGTGCCAGTAGTGGGGGGGACTGGGTGAGTGGCCCCCAGCATTTT.

The chain couples TRBV4-2 to TRBJ2-7, with 8 nucleotides matching TRBD1. The CDR3 loop spans 15 amino acids. In germline, CDR1 is LGHNA, CDR2 YNFKEQ. The J segment lost 2 bases and the V segment lost 2 bases, leaving 5 bases of the junction unmatched. The CDR3 region has the DNA TGTGCCAGCAGCCAATCCGGGACAGGCGCCTACGAGCAGTACTTC. This sequence encodes CASSQSGTGAYEQYF.

V and J are TRBV28 and TRBJ2-6; D uncertain. Germline CDR1 and CDR2: MDHEN and SYDVKM. This CDR3 contains 15 residues. V was clipped by 3 bases and J by 0 bases, with 6 bases between them. CDR3 bases: TGTGCCAGCAGTTTTGTACACTCTGGGGCCAACGTCCTGACTTTC. Its protein is CASSFVHSGANVLTF.

The rearrangement joins TRBV29-1 to TRBJ1-2, with D possibly being TRBD1 (6 bases). Trimming took 4 bases from V and 1 from J, leaving 13 bases between them. This CDR3 comprises 14 residues. The V gene's germline CDR1 is SQVTM and CDR2 ANQGSEA. The CDR3, as DNA: TGCAGCGTTGCCGGACAGACTCTTAACTATGGCTACACCTTC. Amino acids: CSVAGQTLNYGYTF.

This clone was observed a few times. The chain couples TRBV6-4 to TRBJ2-5; 12 bases are a match to TRBD2. In germline, CDR1 is MRHNA, CDR2 SNTAGT. The CDR3 is 18 residues long. With V trimmed by 2 bases and J by 4 bases, 11 bases remained unmatched. DNA for the CDR3: TGTGCCAGCAGTGACACGGGACTAGCGGGTGGTAGGGGAGAGACCCAGTACTTC. It is translated as CASSDTGLAGGRGETQYF.

This chain uses TRBV5-1 with TRBJ1-1; D is undetermined. Germline-derived CDR1 and CDR2 are SGHRS and YFSETQ. The V end was cut by 4 bases, the J end by 3 bases, with 16 bases between. The CDR3 consists of 15 residues. CDR3 nucleotides: TGCGCCAGCAGCATAAGCCGCCCGGGGTACACTGAAGCTTTCTTT. This translates into CASSISRPGYTEAFF.

This clone was observed a few times. V usage is TRBV10-3 and J usage is TRBJ1-1, with D unresolved. With 7 bases removed from V and 3 bases from J, the gap between germline ends came to 15 bases. The CDR3 is 14 residues long. Germline values: CDR1 ENHRY, CDR2 SYGVKD. CDR3: CAINNSGRHTEAFF. DNA of the CDR3: TGTGCCATCAACAACTCCGGGAGGCACACTGAAGCTTTCTTT.

In regard to this clone: The same CDR3 also results from other DNA sequences found in this sample. The chain links TRBV5-1 to TRBJ2-1, with 8 bases aligning to TRBD1. This CDR3 comprises 15 residues. After removal of 4 bases from V and 0 bases from J, the junction contained 3 bases not matched to a gene. The germline gives CDR1 SGHRS, CDR2 YFSETQ. CDR3 nucleotides: TGCGCCAGCAGCCTACAGGGGGGCTCCTACAATGAGCAGTTCTTC. Protein product: CASSLQGGSYNEQFF.